This entry describes one T cell receptor beta chain. The CDR3 runs to 15 residues. V was shortened by 1 base and J by 4 bases, with 14 bases between the two germline ends. Germline V lookup: CDR1 SGHNT, CDR2 YENEEA. This specimen comes from a study of cytomegalovirus exposure and HLA in healthy donors. 13 Jbeta primers and 60 Vbeta primers were used for the PCR. The assay was immunoSEQ multiplex PCR, and TCRdb's table has in-frame clones only and misses some. This listing includes 55,000 to 75,000 clones. The rearrangement joins TRBV11-3 to TRBJ2-7; D might be TRBD2 (7 bases). The sequence was collected from a male donor in good health and CMV-seronegative. The sequenced sample was PBMCs. The CDR3 sequence is CASSLGGGPTYEQYF. The CDR3, as DNA: TGTGCCAGCAGCTTAGGGGGGGGCCCGACTTACGAGCAGTACTTC.